This entry lists 12 T cell receptor beta chains sequenced from one sample in a study of T cell repertoires in cytomegalovirus infection. These receptors' targets are unknown. TCRdb recomputed calls from the reads with MiXCR, one row per CDR3 protein. The table records hundreds of thousands of distinct CDR3 sequences, roughly 42% of them present only once. This specimen was cultured PBMCs, taken from culture after CMV antigen stimulation. These receptors were taken from a human donor in good health (CMV status not recorded). Some clones in this sample may be carry-over from other donors' samples.

This chain connects TRBV11-2 to TRBJ2-1; D is possibly TRBD2 (5 bases). CDR1 and CDR2 from the germline V gene are SGHAT and FQNNGV. Deletions cut 5 bases from V and 9 bases from J, with 11 bases between. The CDR3 contains 12 residues. The CDR3 DNA follows: TGTGCCAGCAGCCTCAGCGGTAGTGAGCAGTTCTTC. Protein sequence: CASSLSGSEQFF.

The chain carries TRBV7-2 and TRBJ1-4, with D perhaps TRBD1 (5 bases). CDR3 size: 15 residues. Germline loops: CDR1 SGHTA, CDR2 FQGNSA. V lost 2 bases and J 7 bases, leaving 14 bases between the germline ends. CDR3 sequence: CASSLLGQGSEKLFF. The CDR3 DNA reads TGTGCCAGCAGCTTACTGGGGCAGGGAAGTGAAAAACTGTTTTTT.

The genes are TRBV20-1 and TRBJ2-5; D unresolved. CDR1 is DFQATT, CDR2 SNEGSKA, per germline (reference sequence). The CDR3 is made up of 13 amino acids. Trimming took off 3 bases at V and 1 base at J, with 9 bases between the two ends. This CDR3 is CSASRGPQETQYF. DNA for the CDR3: TGCAGTGCTAGCCGTGGACCCCAAGAGACCCAGTACTTC.

This clonotype appeared a few times. The CDR3 DNA reads TGTGCCAGCAGCTTAGGGCAGAATAGGAACACTGAAGCTTTCTTT. This encodes CASSLGQNRNTEAFF. The chain carries TRBV7-9 and TRBJ1-1; D is uncertain. This CDR3 comprises 15 residues. In germline, CDR1 is SEHNR, CDR2 FQNEAQ (reference sequence). Trimming shortened V by 1 base and J by 1 base, and 10 bases separated the two germline ends.

The chain recombines TRBV5-4 with TRBJ1-4; D unclear. Looked up from germline, CDR1 is SGHNT and CDR2 is YYREEE (reference sequence). Trimming removed 3 bases at V and 0 bases at J, with 6 bases between. The CDR3 covers 14 residues. CDR3 coding DNA: TGTGCCAGCAGCTCATCGACAACTAATGAAAAACTGTTTTTT. Translating it yields CASSSSTTNEKLFF. The full variable domain, with the rest looked up from reference TRBV5-4 and TRBJ1-4, is ETGVTQSPTHLIKTRGQQVTLRCSSQSGHNTVSWYQQALGQGPQFIFQYYREEENGRGNFPPRFSGLQFPNYSSELNVNALELDDSALYLCASSSSTTNEKLFFGSGTQLSVL.

The rearrangement uses TRBV15 and TRBJ2-7; 8 positions match TRBD1. This CDR3 has 14 amino acids. Trimming took 0 bases from V and 3 from J; bases not matched to a gene: 1. Germline V gene lookup returns CDR1 LNHNV and CDR2 YYDKDF (reference sequence). The DNA for the CDR3 is TGTGCCACCAGCAGAGAAGGGACAGGCTACGAGCAGTACTTC. Protein: CATSREGTGYEQYF.

CDR3 amino acids: CASSYALGGQETQYF. The CDR3 DNA is TGTGCCAGCAGTTACGCGTTGGGGGGGCAAGAGACCCAGTACTTC. This chain links TRBV6-5 with TRBJ2-5, with 7 bases aligning to TRBD2. The CDR3 contains 15 residues. Trimming at V came to 2 bases and at J to 2 bases, leaving 5 bases not matched to a gene. Germline values: CDR1 MNHEY, CDR2 SVGAGI.

The chain combines TRBV7-9 with TRBJ2-3; no reliable D call. CDR3 length: 12 residues. Germline values: CDR1 SEHNR, CDR2 FQNEAQ (reference sequence). V lost 5 bases and J lost 4, with 7 bases in between. The CDR3 bases are TGTGCCAGCAGCGCTTACGCAGATACGCAGTATTTT. Translated: CASSAYADTQYF.

The sample holds many counts of this clonotype. The chain is built from TRBV7-2 and TRBJ2-7; tentatively, D is TRBD2 (5 bases). CDR3 length: 13 amino acids. V gave up 6 bases and J gave up 2 bases, with 11 bases separating them. CDR1 is SGHTA and CDR2 is FQGNSA in the germline V gene. Here the CDR3 reads CASSLTGTYEQYF. CDR3 coding DNA: TGTGCCAGCAGTTTAACGGGGACCTACGAGCAGTACTTC.

The gene calls are TRBV12-3 or TRBV12-4 and TRBJ1-1, with a weak D call TRBD1 (5 bases). The CDR3 consists of 15 residues. Trimming removed 5 bases at V and 6 bases at J, with 19 bases between. In DNA form, the CDR3 reads TGTGCCAGCAGTACCACCCTCTTCGGGGGAGCTGAAGCTTTCTTT. It yields the protein CASSTTLFGGAEAFF.

The V and J genes are TRBV5-6 and TRBJ1-1; 8 bases are a match to TRBD1. The CDR3 covers 13 residues. With V trimmed by 0 bases and J by 10 bases, 5 bases remained unmatched. From germline, CDR1 is SGHDT and CDR2 YYEEEE. The DNA of the CDR3 is TGTGCCAGCAGCTTGGTTACAGGGGGGGGAGCTTTCTTT. Translated, it gives CASSLVTGGGAFF.

This clonotype came up a few times. This chain links TRBV7-4 with TRBJ1-5; D is uncertain. Looked up from germline, CDR1 is SGHVT and CDR2 is SQSDAQ. The CDR3 consists of 13 residues. The V gene lost 5 bases and the J gene lost 4 bases, with 9 bases spanning the gap. CDR3 sequence reads: CASSPGFNQPQHF. The CDR3 DNA reads as TGTGCCAGCAGCCCGGGCTTTAATCAGCCCCAGCATTTT.